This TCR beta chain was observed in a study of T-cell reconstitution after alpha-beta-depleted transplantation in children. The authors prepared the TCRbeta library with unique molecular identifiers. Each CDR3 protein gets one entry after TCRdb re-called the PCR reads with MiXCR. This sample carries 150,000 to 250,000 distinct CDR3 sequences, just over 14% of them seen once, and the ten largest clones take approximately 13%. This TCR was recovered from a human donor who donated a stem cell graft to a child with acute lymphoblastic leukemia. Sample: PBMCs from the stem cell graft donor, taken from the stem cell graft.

The CDR3 sequence is CASSLGEGRGSPLHF. CDR3 nucleotides: TGCGCCAGCAGCTTGGGCGAGGGCCGGGGTTCACCCCTCCACTTT. The genes are TRBV5-1 and TRBJ1-6, with unresolved D. CDR1 is SGHRS and CDR2 is YFSETQ in the germline V gene. The CDR3 is made up of 15 amino acids. With 0 bases removed from V and 9 bases from J, the gap between germline ends came to 13 bases.